This TCR beta chain was obtained from a study of blood T cell repertoires in COVID-19. Overall study: The origin of the acute and convalescent COVID-19 samples was the United States, Italy and Spain. T cells, B-cell-depleted T cells, or PBMCs supplied cDNA or gDNA.

Germline loops: CDR1 SEHNR, CDR2 FQNEAQ (reference sequence). The V and J ends lost 5 bases and 4 bases, in that order; junction bases with no gene match: 9. The CDR3 totals 16 residues. Assay: immunoSEQ multiplex PCR; the TCRdb copy retains only in-frame clones and omits some. The repertoire holds 110,000 to 150,000 clones, around 81% seen once, with around 8.2% in the top ten. This TCR was recovered from a human donor in a cohort sampled during active COVID-19. What was sequenced was peripheral blood. The J gene is TRBJ2-1, the V gene TRBV7-9; 9 nucleotides align to TRBD2. As DNA, the CDR3 is TGTGCCAGCAGCCCGAGCGGGAGCGGGGGGTACAATGAGCAGTTCTTC. Its translation is CASSPSGSGGYNEQFF.